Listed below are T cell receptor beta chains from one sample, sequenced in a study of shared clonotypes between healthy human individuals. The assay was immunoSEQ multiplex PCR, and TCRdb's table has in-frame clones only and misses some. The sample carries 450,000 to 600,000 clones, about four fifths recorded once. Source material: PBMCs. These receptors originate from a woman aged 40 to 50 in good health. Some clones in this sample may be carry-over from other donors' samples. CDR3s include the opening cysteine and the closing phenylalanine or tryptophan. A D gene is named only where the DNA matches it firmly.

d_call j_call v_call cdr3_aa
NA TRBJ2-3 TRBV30 CAWSVNRLDTDTQYF
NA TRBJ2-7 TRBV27 CAAGRGFAYEQYF
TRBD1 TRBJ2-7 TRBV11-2 CASSLDRTGIEQYF
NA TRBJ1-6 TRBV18 CASSPGGDSPLHF
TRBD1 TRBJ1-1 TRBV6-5 CASSLPTGVEAFF
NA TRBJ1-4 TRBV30 CAWSPTPVADEKLFF
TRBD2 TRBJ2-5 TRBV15 CATSSGTSGIPGETQYF
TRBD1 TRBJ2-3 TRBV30 CAWRRTGANTDTQYF
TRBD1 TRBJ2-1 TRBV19 CASSHRDRGLDEQFF
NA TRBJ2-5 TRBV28 CASSLLWESGSYIEEETQYF
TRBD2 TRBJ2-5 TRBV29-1 CSVATSGNQETQYF
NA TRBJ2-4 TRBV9 CASSGSNENIQYF
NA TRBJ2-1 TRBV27 CASSLGNYHYNEQFF
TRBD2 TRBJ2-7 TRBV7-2 CASSLRREGYEQYF
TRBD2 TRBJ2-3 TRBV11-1 CASSLGLGLTLTDTQYF
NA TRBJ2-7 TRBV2 CASTQSGGRSYEQYF
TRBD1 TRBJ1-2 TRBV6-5 CASSYYRGSLHTF
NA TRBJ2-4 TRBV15 CATSKGSTAKNIQYF
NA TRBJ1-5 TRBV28 CASGTSSGPQHF
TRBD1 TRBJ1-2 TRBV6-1 CASSLGQGFRSGYTF
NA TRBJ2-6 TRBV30 CAWSTPGANVLTF
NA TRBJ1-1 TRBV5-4 CASSLAGMNTEAFF
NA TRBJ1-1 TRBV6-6 CASSPKTVQNTEAFF
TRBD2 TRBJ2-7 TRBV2 CASRLAGASSYEQYF
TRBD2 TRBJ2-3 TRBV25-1 CASSDTSGSISRDTQYF
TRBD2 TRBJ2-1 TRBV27 CASSFGASGRDEQFF
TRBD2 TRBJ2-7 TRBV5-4 CASSRGTSGSSEQYF
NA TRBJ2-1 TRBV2 CASNLQGGNNEQFF
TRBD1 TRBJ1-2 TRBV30 CAWSALQGGGYTF
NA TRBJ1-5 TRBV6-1 CASSEARGEGQPQHF
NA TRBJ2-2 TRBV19 CASSMLGVGELFF
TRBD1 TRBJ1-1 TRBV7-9 CASSPRTGMNTEAFF
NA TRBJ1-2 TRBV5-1 CASSLGQLYGYTF
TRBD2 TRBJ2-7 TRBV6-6 CASISAGFSYEQYF
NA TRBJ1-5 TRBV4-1 CASSPPKSQPQHF
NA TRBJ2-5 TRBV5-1 CASSLEGDRGETQYF
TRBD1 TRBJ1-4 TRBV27 CASSLISPQGAEKLFF
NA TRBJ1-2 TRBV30 CAWRSLGYGYTF
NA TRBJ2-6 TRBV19 CASSSQEGANVLTF
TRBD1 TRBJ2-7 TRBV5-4 CASSLGQGDYEQYF
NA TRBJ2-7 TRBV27 CASNRPGTGTSEQYF
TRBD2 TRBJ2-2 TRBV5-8 CASSPRLAGRTGELFF
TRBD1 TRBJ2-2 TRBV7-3 CASSALGQGNTGELFF
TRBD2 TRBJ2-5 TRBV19 CASSGGGLAGPGGQETQYF
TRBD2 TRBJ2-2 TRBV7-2 CASSLLAGAIGELFF
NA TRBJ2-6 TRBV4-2 CASSQQARSGANVLTF
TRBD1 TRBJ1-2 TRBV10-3 CAISGTGVYGYTF
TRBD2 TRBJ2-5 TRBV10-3 CAISALGVGGRRETQYF
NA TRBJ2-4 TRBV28 CASRDEGRGNIQYF
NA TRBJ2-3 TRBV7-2 CASSLASGVIDTQYF
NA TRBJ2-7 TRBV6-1 CVSAVIGRYEQYF
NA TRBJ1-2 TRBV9 CASSPRDNYGYTF
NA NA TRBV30 CAWERAYEQYF
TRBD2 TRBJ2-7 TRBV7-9 CASSLGPRLAVYEQYF
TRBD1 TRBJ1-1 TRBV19 CASSPDRWRNTEAFF